The next 18 T cell receptor beta chains were all read from a single sample in a study of blood T cells in healthy people across ages. Alongside a J-beta primer mix, a sample-barcoded 5' primer served in a second PCR lasting roughly 7 to 11 cycles. TCRdb itself ran the 5' RACE reads through MiXCR, one entry per CDR3 protein. The sample consists of about 1.1 million distinct CDR3 sequences, more than 30% of them appearing once. The sequenced sample consisted of blood. The receptors were sampled from a man younger than 30 in good health.

This clonotype was picked up many times. V is TRBV29-1 and J is TRBJ2-4; D is possibly TRBD1 or TRBD2 (6 bases each). Germline CDR1 and CDR2: SQVTM and ANQGSEA. V lost 4 bases, J lost 6 bases, and 19 bases lay in between. The CDR3 has 15 amino acids. DNA of the CDR3: TGCAGCGTTGGGGGTTGGGGGGCGCCTGGAAACATTCAGTACTTC. Its translation: CSVGGWGAPGNIQYF.

This clonotype was seen a few times. The chain recombines TRBV6-6 with TRBJ1-5; TRBD1 matches at 8 bases. This CDR3 region has 15 residues. Germline values: CDR1 MNHNY, CDR2 SVGAGI (reference sequence). J gave up 4 bases and V 2 bases, and 4 bases lay outside the gene matches. CDR3 DNA: TGTGCCAGCAGTTACCCCCGACAGGGGAATCAGCCCCAGCATTTT. This gives the protein CASSYPRQGNQPQHF.

V gene TRBV5-5 combines with J gene TRBJ2-7; 7 positions match TRBD2. J was trimmed by 5 bases and V by 5 bases; bases with no gene match: 10. This CDR3 region has 14 residues. Looked up from germline, CDR1 is SGHKS and CDR2 is YYEKEE (reference sequence). Here the CDR3 reads CASSPGTNKDEQYF. In nucleotides, the CDR3 is TGTGCCAGCAGTCCCGGGACTAACAAAGACGAGCAGTACTTC.

The sample holds a few counts of this clonotype. J is TRBJ2-2 and V is TRBV19; maybe TRBD1 (6 bases). The germline V gene has CDR1 LNHDA and CDR2 SQIVND (reference sequence). The CDR3 contains 13 residues. Trimming pared 6 bases from V and 2 bases from J, leaving 7 bases between. CDR3 nucleotide sequence: TGTGCCAGTAGACAGGGTAACACCGGGGAGCTGTTTTTT. It specifies CASRQGNTGELFF.

This clonotype has only a few counts. This chain joins TRBV14 and TRBJ2-1; the match to TRBD1 covers 12 bases. The end of the DNA is better explained by TRBJ2-7, so the J call may be wrong. The CDR3 loop spans 16 amino acids. Germline values: CDR1 SGHDN, CDR2 FVKESK. This CDR3 reads CASSHQGQGADNEQYF. In nucleotides, the CDR3 is TGTGCCAGCAGCCATCAGGGACAGGGGGCCGACAATGAGCAGTACTTC.

This clonotype has only a few counts. The chain employs TRBV12-3 or TRBV12-4 and TRBJ2-3, with 8 bases aligning to TRBD2. J lost 1 base, V lost 8 bases, and 2 bases had no gene match. CDR3 size: 13 residues. CDR3 protein: CASRGGRTDTQYF. The CDR3 DNA follows: TGTGCCAGCCGCGGGGGGCGCACAGATACGCAGTATTTT.

The rearrangement links TRBV30 to TRBJ2-7, with a weak D call TRBD1 (6 bases). V was cut by 7 bases and J by 5 bases, with 15 bases left in between. This CDR3 region has 12 residues. Germline V gene lookup returns CDR1 GTSNPN and CDR2 SVGIG (reference sequence). The CDR3 is CAFGQSTHEQYF. DNA for the CDR3: TGTGCCTTCGGACAGAGTACCCACGAGCAGTACTTC.

Only a few counts were recorded for this clonotype. The chain combines TRBV7-9 with TRBJ1-2; no clear D gene. Per the germline V gene, CDR1 is SEHNR and CDR2 is FQNEAQ (reference sequence). This CDR3 region has 12 residues. V dropped 8 bases and J dropped 3 bases, with 10 bases sitting between them. The chain's CDR3 is CASGAPDYGYTF. The CDR3 coding sequence is TGTGCCAGCGGAGCCCCCGACTATGGCTACACCTTC.

With regard to this clonotype: One junction end disagrees with the germline gene, perhaps due to a read error. V gene TRBV12-3 or TRBV12-4 combines with J gene TRBJ1-6, with unresolved D. This CDR3 spans 13 amino acids. Here the CDR3 reads CTSSFRGRSPLHF. The CDR3 DNA is TGTACCAGCAGTTTTCGAGGGAGGTCACCCCTCCACTTT.

This clonotype was counted many times. This chain's CDR3 is CSTQGVANEQFF. DNA for the CDR3: TGCAGTACCCAGGGAGTGGCCAATGAGCAGTTCTTC. The V call is TRBV20-1, the J call TRBJ2-1; possibly TRBD1 or TRBD2 for D (5 bases each). The germline CDR1 and CDR2 sequences are DFQATT and SNEGSKA (reference sequence). The CDR3 is made up of 12 amino acids. Trimming cost V 8 bases and J 6 bases, with 14 bases left between them.

This clonotype appeared once. This chain links TRBV27 with TRBJ1-2; 7 bases agree with TRBD1. CDR3 length: 12 amino acids. Germline V gene sequence: CDR1 MNHEY, CDR2 SMNVEV (reference sequence). Germline trimming cut 11 bases from V and 3 bases from J; bases unmatched to any gene: 6. The CDR3 sequence: CAARGPDYGYTF. The CDR3, as DNA: TGTGCCGCGAGGGGGCCAGACTATGGCTACACCTTC.

The chain employs TRBV5-6 and TRBJ1-6; no clear D. The germline CDR1 and CDR2 sequences are SGHDT and YYEEEE. This CDR3 contains 13 residues. The V gene lost 2 bases and the J gene lost 7 bases, with 7 bases spanning the gap. CDR3 sequence reads: CASSFLANSPLHF. Written as DNA, the CDR3 is TGTGCCAGCAGCTTCTTAGCCAATTCACCCCTCCACTTT.

V and J are TRBV24-1 and TRBJ2-7; no definite D call. The CDR3 runs 15 residues. In germline, CDR1 is KGHDR, CDR2 SFDVKD. V shed 8 bases and J shed 0 bases, with 16 bases lying between them. The CDR3 sequence is CATTTQGQYSYEQYF. The CDR3 DNA sequence: TGTGCCACCACCACCCAAGGTCAATACTCCTACGAGCAGTACTTC.

This clonotype was counted at least ten times. This chain connects TRBV12-3 or TRBV12-4 to TRBJ2-7; a weak D match, TRBD2 (5 bases). Trimming stripped 1 base from V and 0 bases from J, with 10 bases between. The CDR3 contains 15 residues. The CDR3 loop reads CASSLELVGSYEQYF. CDR3 DNA: TGTGCCAGCAGTTTAGAACTAGTTGGCTCCTACGAGCAGTACTTC.

This chain connects TRBV2 to TRBJ1-1, with 9 nucleotides matching TRBD1. The length of the CDR3 is 14 residues. J was trimmed by 3 bases and V by 6 bases; bases with no gene match: 5. Germline V lookup: CDR1 SNHLY, CDR2 FYNNEI. The CDR3 coding sequence is TGTGCCAGCAGGGGGACAGGGAGGGACACTGAAGCTTTCTTT. This encodes CASRGTGRDTEAFF.

This clonotype was detected only a few times. This sequence joins TRBV6-6 and TRBJ1-1, with D possibly TRBD1 on 6 matching bases. The CDR3 sequence is 15 residues long. V dropped 6 bases and J dropped 1 base, with 15 bases sitting between them. Germline V gives CDR1 MNHNY, CDR2 SVGAGI (reference sequence). The CDR3 is CASSWERTANTEAFF. The DNA for the CDR3 is TGTGCCAGCAGCTGGGAGCGGACAGCGAACACTGAAGCTTTCTTT.

There are a few counts of this clonotype. J is TRBJ2-3 and V is TRBV10-3; 12 bases are shared with TRBD2. V dropped 3 bases and J dropped 2; count of bases not matched to a gene: 9. The CDR3 loop spans 18 amino acids. Germline-derived CDR1 and CDR2 are ENHRY and SYGVKD. This chain's CDR3 is CAISDQRTSGDVTDTQYF. The CDR3, as DNA: TGTGCCATCAGTGACCAAAGGACTAGCGGGGACGTCACAGATACGCAGTATTTT.

This clonotype was found a few times. This sequence joins TRBV20-1 and TRBJ2-1; 7 bases match TRBD1. Per germline, CDR1 DFQATT and CDR2 SNEGSKA (reference sequence). V shed 1 base, J shed 6 bases, and the junction held 3 bases outside the gene matches. This CDR3 comprises 13 residues. CDR3: CSARGPGGNEQFF. CDR3 nucleotide sequence: TGCAGTGCTAGAGGTCCAGGGGGCAATGAGCAGTTCTTC.